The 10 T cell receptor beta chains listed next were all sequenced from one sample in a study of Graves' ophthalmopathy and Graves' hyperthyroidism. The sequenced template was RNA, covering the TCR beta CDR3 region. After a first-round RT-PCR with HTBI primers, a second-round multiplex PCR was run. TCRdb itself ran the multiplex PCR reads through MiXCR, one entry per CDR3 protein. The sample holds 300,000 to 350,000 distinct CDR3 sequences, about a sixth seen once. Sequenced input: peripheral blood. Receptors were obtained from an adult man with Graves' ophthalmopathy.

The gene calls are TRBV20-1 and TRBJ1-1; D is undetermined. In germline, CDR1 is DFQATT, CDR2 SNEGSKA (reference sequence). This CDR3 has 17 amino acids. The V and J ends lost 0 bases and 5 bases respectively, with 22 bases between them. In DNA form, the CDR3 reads TGCAGTGCTAGAGAACCGAGGACTAGCGGGAGAAGGACTGAAGCTTTCTTT. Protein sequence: CSAREPRTSGRRTEAFF.

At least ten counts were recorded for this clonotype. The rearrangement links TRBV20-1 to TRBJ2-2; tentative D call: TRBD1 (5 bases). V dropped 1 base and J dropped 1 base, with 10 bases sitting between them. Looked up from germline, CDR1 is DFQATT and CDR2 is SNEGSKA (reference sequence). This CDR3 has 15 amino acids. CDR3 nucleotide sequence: TGCAGTGCTAGAGTTCGGCAGGGGAACACCGGGGAGCTGTTTTTT. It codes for CSARVRQGNTGELFF.

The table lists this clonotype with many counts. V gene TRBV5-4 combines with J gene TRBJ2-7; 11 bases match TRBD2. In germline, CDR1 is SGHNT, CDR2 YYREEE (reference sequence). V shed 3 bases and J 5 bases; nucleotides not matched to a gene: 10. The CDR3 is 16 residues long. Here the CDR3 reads CASSWNSGGVLDEQYF. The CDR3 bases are TGTGCCAGCAGCTGGAATAGCGGGGGGGTTCTGGACGAGCAGTACTTC.

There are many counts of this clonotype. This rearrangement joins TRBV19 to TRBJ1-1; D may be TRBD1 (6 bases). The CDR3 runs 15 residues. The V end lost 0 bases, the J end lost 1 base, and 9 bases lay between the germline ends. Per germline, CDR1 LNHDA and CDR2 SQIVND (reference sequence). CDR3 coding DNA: TGTGCCAGTAGTATAGACCAGGGGCCGAACACTGAAGCTTTCTTT. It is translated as CASSIDQGPNTEAFF. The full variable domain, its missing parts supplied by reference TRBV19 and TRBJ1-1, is DGGITQSPKYLFRKEGQNVTLSCEQNLNHDAMYWYRQDPGQGLRLIYYSQIVNDFQKGDIAEGYSVSREKKESFPLTVTSAQKNPTAFYLCASSIDQGPNTEAFFGQGTRLTVV.

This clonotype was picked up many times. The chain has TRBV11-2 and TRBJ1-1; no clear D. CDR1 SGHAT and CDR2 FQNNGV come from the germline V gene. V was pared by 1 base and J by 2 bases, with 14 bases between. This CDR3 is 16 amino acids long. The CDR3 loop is CASSLVDGGFNTEAFF. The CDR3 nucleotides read TGTGCCAGCAGCTTAGTCGACGGCGGCTTTAACACTGAAGCTTTCTTT.

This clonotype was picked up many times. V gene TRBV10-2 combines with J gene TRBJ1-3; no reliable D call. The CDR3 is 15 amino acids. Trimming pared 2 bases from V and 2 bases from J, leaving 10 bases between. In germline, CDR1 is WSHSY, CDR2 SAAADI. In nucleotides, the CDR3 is TGCGCCAGCAGTGAGATGGCGGTAACTGGAAACACCATATATTTT. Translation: CASSEMAVTGNTIYF.

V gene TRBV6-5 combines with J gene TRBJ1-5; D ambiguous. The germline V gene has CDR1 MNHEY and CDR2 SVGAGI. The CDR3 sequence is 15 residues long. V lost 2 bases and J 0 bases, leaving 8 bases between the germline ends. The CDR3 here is CASSYRMSSNQPQHF. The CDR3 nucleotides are TGTGCCAGCAGTTACAGAATGAGTAGCAATCAGCCCCAGCATTTT.

The CDR3 sequence is CATSTTSDEQYF. In DNA form, the CDR3 reads TGTGCCACCAGCACGACCAGCGACGAGCAGTACTTC. This chain links TRBV15 with TRBJ2-7; D remains ambiguous. Germline CDR1 reads LNHNV; CDR2 reads YYDKDF (reference sequence). Trimming shortened V by 4 bases and J by 5 bases, and 9 bases separated the two germline ends. This CDR3 comprises 12 residues.

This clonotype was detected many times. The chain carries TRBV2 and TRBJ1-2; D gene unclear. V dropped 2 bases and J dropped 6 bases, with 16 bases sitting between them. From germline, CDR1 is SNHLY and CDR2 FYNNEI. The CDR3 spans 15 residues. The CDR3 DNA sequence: TGTGCCAGCAGTGAATTGGAGCAAAATATGCATGGCTACACCTTC. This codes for CASSELEQNMHGYTF.

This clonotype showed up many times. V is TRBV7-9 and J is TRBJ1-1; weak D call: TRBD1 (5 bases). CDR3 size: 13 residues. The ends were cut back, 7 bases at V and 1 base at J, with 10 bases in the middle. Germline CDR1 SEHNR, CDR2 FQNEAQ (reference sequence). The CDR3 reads CASKGSTNTEAFF. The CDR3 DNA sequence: TGTGCCAGCAAGGGGAGCACGAACACTGAAGCTTTCTTT.